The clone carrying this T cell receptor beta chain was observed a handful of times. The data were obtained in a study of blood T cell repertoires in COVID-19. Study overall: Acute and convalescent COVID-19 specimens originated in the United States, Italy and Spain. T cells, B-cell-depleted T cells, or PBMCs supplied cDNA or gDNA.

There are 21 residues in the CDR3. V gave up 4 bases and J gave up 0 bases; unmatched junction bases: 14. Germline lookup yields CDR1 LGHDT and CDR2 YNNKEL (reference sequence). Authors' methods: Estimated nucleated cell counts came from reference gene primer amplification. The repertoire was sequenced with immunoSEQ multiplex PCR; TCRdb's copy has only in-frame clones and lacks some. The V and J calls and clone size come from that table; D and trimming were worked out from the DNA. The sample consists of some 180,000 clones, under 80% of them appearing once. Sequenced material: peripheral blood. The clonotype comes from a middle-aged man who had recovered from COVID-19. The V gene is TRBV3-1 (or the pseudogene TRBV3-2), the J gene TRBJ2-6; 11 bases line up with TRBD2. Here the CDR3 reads CASSRSIAGGPFGSGANVLTF. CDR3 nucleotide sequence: TGTGCCAGCAGCCGTTCTATAGCGGGAGGGCCTTTCGGCTCTGGGGCCAACGTCCTGACTTTC.